The clone carrying this T cell receptor (beta chain) was recorded once. The entry originates in a study of blood T cell repertoires in COVID-19. Turning to the study itself: Samples taken during acute and convalescent COVID-19 were collected in the United States, Italy and Spain. The cDNA or gDNA used as material had been derived from T cells, B-cell-depleted T cells, or PBMCs.

Original processing notes: Estimates of nucleated cell counts were drawn from the amplification of reference gene primers. Using immunoSEQ multiplex PCR, the repertoire was profiled, and TCRdb retains in-frame clones only, with some absent. For V, J and clone size, that table is used; D and trimming come from the DNA. Of almost 70,000 clones in the sample, around three quarters were seen once. This CDR3 has 17 residues. V dropped 5 bases and J dropped 8; count of bases not matched to a gene: 16. Germline CDR1 MNHNY, CDR2 SVGAGI (reference sequence). V gene TRBV6-6 combines with J gene TRBJ2-3; TRBD1 aligns across 10 bases. The sequence derives from a man aged 55 to 70 with acute or convalescent COVID-19. Sequenced material: peripheral blood. CDR3 nucleotide sequence: TGTGCCAGCAGTCCCCCCCCGACAGGGGGCCGGGTTGGTACGCAGTATTTT. Amino acid sequence: CASSPPPTGGRVGTQYF.